This entry describes one TCR beta chain. Its antigen has not been determined. The record has no base qualities; no much larger clone is one base away. This specimen belongs to a study of cytomegalovirus exposure and HLA in healthy donors listed by TCRdb under 2017. Concerning the study at large: According to an earlier analysis of around 600 of the donors, about 179 million T cells yielded over 100 million unique TCR beta sequences and 250 to 350 Gb of sequence data. An early release covering approximately 600 HLA-typed donors comprised roughly 300 gigabases of sequencing data and tens of millions of unique TCR sequences. The genetic ancestry cluster associated with self-reported Caucasian donors included over 80% of the roughly 380 genotyped donors. The study aimed to test whether cataloging public T cell receptors could reveal signatures of past pathogen exposure. The T cell repertoires of several hundred subjects were profiled by immunosequencing and related to cytomegalovirus serostatus. Along with the approximately 600-subject first cohort, a separate validation cohort of over a hundred different subjects was used. High-throughput TCR immunosequencing, statistical association of individual TCRs with disease status, and machine learning were combined to predict cytomegalovirus infection status. In a later analysis, previously published TCR beta repertoires from fewer than 750 donors were re-analyzed and high-resolution HLA genotyping was added so that TCR occurrence patterns could be studied. In the later analysis, no new phenotypic data were used to find candidate immune exposures; instead, reliance was placed on TCR beta sequences and their occurrence across donors. To decide whether each TCR beta V gene segment behaved as functional or pseudogenic, an earlier analysis of fewer than 750 of the donors relied on high-throughput TCR beta sequencing. Donor age, sex, ethnicity and CMV serostatus were compiled together with the repertoire data. In a later genetic analysis, genome-wide SNP genotypes for 398 of the 666 donors were used, and that subset was treated as a discovery cohort. All discovery cohort repertoires had been generated on a single sequencing platform. Both class I and class II loci were covered by HLA typing, at four-digit resolution. Typing coverage differed by locus: A, B, C, DRB1 and DQB1 were typed in roughly 620-630 donors, DQA1 in 500 to 550, DPA1 in nearly 610, and DPB1 in 472. About five DR-DQ haplotypes were handled as single units for association and clustering, since linkage in the cohort was strong. On average, around 230,000 unique TCR beta nucleotide sequences were sequenced per donor among a few hundred genotyped donors of the cohort, with around 19% of those sequences being non-productive.

The cohort consisted of 600 or so healthy bone marrow donors. Cohort members were all nominally healthy when sampled, although unrecorded immune exposures were likely present. The donor was CMV seronegative and was included in the group of a few hundred seronegative cohort members. A peripheral blood sample was provided by each donor, and peripheral blood mononuclear cells were used for TCR beta sequencing. Genomic DNA was extracted from the blood cell samples with the Qiagen DNeasy Blood Extraction Kit. The germline V gene (reference sequence) yields LNHNV for CDR1 and YYDKDF for CDR2. From the cysteine through the phenylalanine, the CDR3 covers 15 amino acids. Only the CDR3 DNA is retained, 45 bases long and in frame from the first base. V is clipped by 5 bases and J by 0 bases, and the sequence between their germline boundaries is 13 bases long. Broader findings and caveats from the paper: Most TCR sequences were observed very rarely across donors, whereas some public TCRs were present in many individuals. A further reported finding was that TCR beta sequences accurately predicted the HLA-A and HLA-B alleles for most subjects in the first cohort. Some IMGT-functional V segments, including TRBV6-2 and TRBV6-3, could not be told apart with the 87-base-pair reads, so those segments were excluded. A total of around 150 TCR beta chains were listed by the study as associated with cytomegalovirus. Presence/absence analyses assumed roughly uniform sequencing depth across donors, an assumption that may not hold. V-gene and J-gene trimming of TCR beta chains was associated with a missense DCLRE1C variant in a later genetic analysis, and the association was replicated in an independent cohort. At a false discovery rate of 0.05, a later analysis linked 16,951 TCR beta sequences to specific HLA alleles. A few of the identified cytomegalovirus-associated TCR beta chains were confirmed in vitro to be specific for cytomegalovirus antigens. Cytomegalovirus status was reported to be diagnosed by the classifier with high specificity and sensitivity in both the original and validation cohorts. The earlier analysis of some 540 of the donors excluded fewer than 20 rarely observed V segments, including chromosome 9 orphons, because counts were too low. According to a later genetic analysis, donors in an Asian-associated ancestry cluster had fewer N-insertions in productive TCRs than the approximately 630-donor mean. In an earlier analysis of around 600 of the donors, most TCR beta V segments were observed in productive rearrangements about 87% or about 30% of the time, broadly matching IMGT annotations. This cohort had only TCR beta chains sequenced, and the lack of alpha or paired-chain data limited which features could be detected. When HLA alleles, especially DR and DQ, strongly co-occurred, TCR associations were difficult to assign to individual alleles. The authors suggested that the approach could potentially be generalized to other disease states and immunological phenotypes. Linkage disequilibrium might explain the correlated functional status among segregating V segments, but an unknown experimental factor could not be excluded. A cluster of highly shared sequence variants was judged likely to represent a technical artifact of the sequencing pipeline. In a later analysis, several top co-occurrence clusters were reported to appear linked to parvovirus B19, influenza, CMV and Epstein-Barr virus. A later analysis found that TCR association rates varied across HLA loci, with DRB1 alleles showing the most associated TCRs and HLA-C alleles the fewest. Immune exposure information for the cohort was limited to CMV serostatus. Most CMV-associated TCR beta chains appeared to be HLA-restricted in a later analysis, and the HLA associations seemed to be driven largely by CMV exposure. Compared with equally common non-associated chains, HLA-associated TCR beta chains in a later analysis were more clonally expanded and had lower generation probabilities. Because HLA typing was unavailable for some donors at each locus, only the typed subset was used in association tests.

Libraries were made using the immunoSEQ multiplex PCR assay. The multiplex PCR relied on a mix of 60 forward primers for TCR Vbeta segments and 13 reverse primers for TCR Jbeta segments. A multiplex PCR assay on genomic DNA amplified the CDR3 region of rearranged TCR beta genes. The Illumina HiSeq System was used to sequence the amplified TCR beta libraries as 87-base-pair reads. The authors' analysis ran thus. A later analysis tallied roughly 78 million unique TCR beta chains across the 666 repertoires, and 10 million to 11 million of those chains were shared by two or more donors. Raw reads were error-corrected and collapsed into unique sequences by a nearest-neighbor algorithm in which closely related sequences were merged to remove PCR and sequencing errors. Alignment of CDR3 sequences to IMGT reference sequences was used to assign V, D and J gene segments. Each retained sequence needed at least a six-nucleotide match to both a V gene segment and a J gene segment. Rearrangements were classified as productive when the CDR3 lacked stop codons and remained in frame with V and J, and all other rearrangements were classified as non-productive. Following IMGT convention, CDR3 was defined as the stretch from the second conserved V-encoded cysteine up to the conserved J-encoded phenylalanine. The earlier analysis of about 530 of the donors excluded any sequence lacking an unambiguous match to a single V gene segment. An earlier analysis of about 590 of the donors classified V segments as functional when productive rearrangements were above 56.7% and as segregating when the standard deviation between donors was above 5%. A statistical classification framework was developed to diagnose cytomegalovirus status using the catalog of TCR beta chain sequences. A later analysis assigned V and J genes by comparing TCR nucleotide sequences with IMGT/GENE-DB human TR gene sequences. In a later analysis, CDR3 sequences and most-parsimonious VDJ recombination scenarios were assigned using the TCRdist pipeline. In a later analysis, each TCR beta chain was defined by its CDR3 amino acid sequence together with its V-gene family, and reads lacking a unique V-gene family were excluded. To address suspected cross-contamination and a sequencing artifact, a later analysis removed 592 highly shared, low-generation-probability nucleotide sequences. For each public chain, a later analysis derived a clonal expansion index from normalized ranks of inferred template counts within each repertoire. In a later analysis, generation probabilities were computed with a VDJ recombination model fitted to out-of-frame rearrangements, and the resulting probabilities were checked against IGoR. Hypergeometric tests were used in a later analysis to score TCR-TCR, TCR-HLA and TCR-CMV co-occurrence, with a repertoire-size bias correction applied to the TCR pairs. To estimate false discovery rates, a later analysis permuted the HLA or CMV assignments 20 times. In a later analysis, co-occurring TCRs were grouped using DBSCAN, with TCRdist sequence similarity added in when clustering inside HLA-allele-positive subsets. For co-occurrence clustering, repertoires with fewer than 30,000 or more than 120,000 public chains were excluded, along with roughly five repertoires with anomalous nucleotide sharing. TCRdb carries this immuneACCESS record with in-frame sequences only. Its versions omit some clonotypes, under half of them owing to an unresolved V gene in the studies checked, with the rest unexplained. V and J calls and clone size are as listed in that table; D and trimming were resolved from the DNA. Recorded for this sample are around 180,000 clones; about 80% of them occurred a single time. 4.8% of the sample goes to the ten largest clones.

The rearrangement combines TRBV15 with TRBJ2-5; TRBD2 is perhaps the D gene, given 5 matching bases. Sequenced: PBMCs. The receptor comes from a man younger than 35 in good health and CMV-seronegative. The CDR3 region reads CATSLEGAYQETQYF. The DNA sequence is TGTGCCACCAGCTTAGAGGGAGCCTACCAAGAGACCCAGTACTTC.